What follows are 6 T cell receptor beta chains derived from one specimen sequenced in a study of T-cell memory formation after mild COVID-19. TCRdb passed the 5' RACE reads through MiXCR, listing each CDR3 protein once. The table shows hundreds of thousands of distinct CDR3 sequences, with 17% occurring only once. Sample: PBMCs or a T cell subset sorted from them (not recorded which). These receptors were obtained from an adult woman who had mild COVID-19 (a few samples of this study predate the infection). Cell type and time point are not known.

V and J are TRBV20-1 and TRBJ2-7; 10 bases align to TRBD1. Germline trimming cut 1 base from V and 3 bases from J; bases unmatched to any gene: 3. The CDR3 consists of 14 residues. The germline V gene has CDR1 DFQATT and CDR2 SNEGSKA (reference sequence). The CDR3 loop reads CSARGGQGFYEQYF. The CDR3 nucleotides are TGCAGTGCTAGAGGGGGACAGGGGTTCTACGAGCAGTACTTC.

In its sample, this clonotype was seen a few times. The chain combines TRBV6-6 with TRBJ1-1; D not certain. The germline V gene has CDR1 MNHNY and CDR2 SVGAGI (reference sequence). Trimming took off 5 bases at V and 0 bases at J, with 19 bases between the two ends. The CDR3 is 17 residues long. The CDR3 bases are TGTGCCAGCAGTGGGCCTTTGGTGAGAACTGTGAACACTGAAGCTTTCTTT. This codes for CASSGPLVRTVNTEAFF.

This clonotype was recorded at least ten times. The rearrangement links TRBV5-4 to TRBJ1-6, with D maybe TRBD1 (6 bases). The V gene lost 3 bases and the J gene lost 10 bases, with 17 bases spanning the gap. CDR1 SGHNT and CDR2 YYREEE come from the germline V gene (reference sequence). This CDR3 is 15 amino acids long. The CDR3 DNA reads as TGTGCCAGCAGCTCTAAGGGGGGCATGATCTCACCCCTCCACTTT. It encodes CASSSKGGMISPLHF.

The V and J genes are TRBV9 and TRBJ1-2; the D gene is possibly TRBD1 (5 bases). The CDR3 extends over 15 amino acids. CDR1 and CDR2 (germline): SGDLS, YYNGEE. The V and J ends lost 2 bases and 7 bases respectively, with 18 bases between them. The CDR3 sequence is CASSVLGGEAVGYTF. In DNA form, the CDR3 reads TGTGCCAGCAGCGTTCTGGGGGGAGAGGCTGTTGGCTACACCTTC.

The chain links TRBV3-1 to TRBJ1-5, with 8 positions matching TRBD1. V lost 3 bases to trimming and J lost 3 bases; unmatched junction nucleotides: 7. This CDR3 comprises 16 residues. Germline CDR1 LGHDT, CDR2 YNNKEL (reference sequence). The CDR3 region is CASSHGDRGVNQPQHF. As DNA, the CDR3 is TGTGCCAGCAGCCATGGCGACAGGGGAGTCAATCAGCCCCAGCATTTT.

This clonotype was observed a handful of times. The chain is built from TRBV2 and TRBJ1-1, with 7 bases lining up with TRBD1. The length of the CDR3 is 15 residues. The V gene end was trimmed by 6 bases and the J gene end by 0 bases; junction bases not matched to a gene: 7. Per germline, CDR1 SNHLY and CDR2 FYNNEI. For the CDR3, the DNA is TGTGCCAGCAGGGGGTGGACAGGAATGAACACTGAAGCTTTCTTT. It encodes CASRGWTGMNTEAFF.